This entry concerns a single T cell receptor (beta chain). The antigen remains unidentified. On the immunoSEQ platform, TCR beta CDR3s were sequenced at survey depth. Method: immunoSEQ multiplex PCR; TCRdb's copy keeps in-frame clones and lacks some. This repertoire shows 5,000 to 6,000 clones, about 60% found once; its top ten account for less than 45%. The data stem from a study of CD8 T cell repertoires and HIV-1 epitope variants. Study-wide background: Each of Twenty-five Gag and Nef epitope peptides stimulated a separate culture. Control wells had CMV/EBV/flu peptides, negative Ebola AY9, or no peptide.

The CDR3 is 19 residues long. V shed 0 bases, J shed 4 bases, and the junction held 11 bases outside the gene matches. Germline V gene sequence: CDR1 SGHDT, CDR2 YYEEEE. Specimen: cultured CD8+ T cells derived from PBMCs. The chain joins TRBV5-6 to TRBJ2-3; 13 nucleotides agree with TRBD2. This TCR came from a male donor with HIV. The CDR3 here is CASSLAYRGLAGASDTQYF. The DNA for the CDR3 is TGTGCCAGCAGCTTGGCCTATCGCGGACTAGCGGGAGCCTCAGATACGCAGTATTTT. Complete variable domain (other parts from reference TRBV5-6 and TRBJ2-3): DAGVTQSPTHLIKTRGQQVTLRCSPKSGHDTVSWYQQALGQGPQFIFQYYEEEERQRGNFPDRFSGHQFPNYSSELNVNALLLGDSALYLCASSLAYRGLAGASDTQYFGPGTRLTVL.